This T cell receptor beta chain comes out of a study of cytomegalovirus exposure and HLA in healthy donors. The study, taken as a whole, reports: In the roughly 120 validation repertoires, a later analysis found that first-cohort TCR clusters tended to co-occur.

V lost 6 bases, J lost 3 bases, and 9 bases lay in between. CDR1 and CDR2 (germline): SEHNR, FQNEAQ (reference sequence). The CDR3 extends over 12 amino acids. Assay used: immunoSEQ multiplex PCR; TCRdb lists only in-frame clones, some missing. The sample includes under 65,000 clones, about nine tenths of them seen just once. In regard to this clone: Its cognate antigen is unknown.

Sample: PBMCs. This chain joins TRBV7-9 and TRBJ2-7, with D possibly being TRBD1 (5 bases). The sequence derives from a woman aged 18 to 35 in good health and CMV-seropositive. The CDR3 is CASSGADYEQYF. CDR3 DNA: TGTGCCAGCAGTGGGGCCGACTACGAGCAGTACTTC.